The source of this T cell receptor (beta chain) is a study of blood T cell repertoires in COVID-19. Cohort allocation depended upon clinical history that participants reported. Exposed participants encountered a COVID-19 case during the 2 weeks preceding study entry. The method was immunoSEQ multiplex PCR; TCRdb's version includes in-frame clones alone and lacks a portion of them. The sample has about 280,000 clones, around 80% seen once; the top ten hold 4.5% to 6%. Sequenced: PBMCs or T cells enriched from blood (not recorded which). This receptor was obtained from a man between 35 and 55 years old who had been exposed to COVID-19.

The CDR3 DNA sequence: TGTGCCAGCAGCCGAGGATCGTACGAGCAGTACTTC. Amino acids: CASSRGSYEQYF. The chain uses TRBV14 and TRBJ2-7; D is uncertain. CDR3 length: 12 residues. Trimming left V 4 bases short and J 4 bases short, with 8 bases between. CDR1 is SGHDN, CDR2 FVKESK, per germline.